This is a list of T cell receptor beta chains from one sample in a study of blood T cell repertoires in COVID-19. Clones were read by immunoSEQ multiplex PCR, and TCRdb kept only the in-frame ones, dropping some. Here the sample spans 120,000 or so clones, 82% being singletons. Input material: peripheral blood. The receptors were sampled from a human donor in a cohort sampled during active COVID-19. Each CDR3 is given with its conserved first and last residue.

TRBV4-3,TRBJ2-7,CASSQEALFSYEQYF
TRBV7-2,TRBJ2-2,CASSLVVGGPPGELFF
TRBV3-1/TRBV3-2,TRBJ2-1,CASSQGTSGGDREQFF
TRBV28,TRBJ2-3,CASSLRFSTDTQYF
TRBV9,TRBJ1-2,CASSVESQGLYGYTF
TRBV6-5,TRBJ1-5,CASSYGSDNQPQHF
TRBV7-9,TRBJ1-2,CASSDSKQLYGYTF
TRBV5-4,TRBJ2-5,CASSLQQETQYF
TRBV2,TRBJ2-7,CASSTGYEQYF
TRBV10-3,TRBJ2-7,CAISDPGTGTYEQYF
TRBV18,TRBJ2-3,CASSRGQGTDTQYF
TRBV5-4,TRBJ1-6,CASSVKDRVLGPLHF
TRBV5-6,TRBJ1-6,CASRTGSYNSPLHF
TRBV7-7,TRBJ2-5,CASSRYPGQGGETQYF
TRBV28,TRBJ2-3,CASSPWDRGLTDTQYF